This T cell receptor (beta chain) was identified during a study of T cells in Graves' hyperthyroidism and ophthalmopathy. A remark on this clonotype: Its antigen is still unknown.

Study findings and constraints: Most expanded thyroid clonotypes above 0.001 also appeared in blood.

V dropped 7 bases and J dropped 4 bases, with 23 bases sitting between them. The length of the CDR3 is 17 residues. Template material for amplifying TCR beta CDR3 regions consisted of RNA transcripts. TCR CDR3 regions were first amplified by RT-PCR with HTBI primers. From the multiplex PCR reads, TCRdb called clonotypes with MiXCR, one entry per CDR3 protein. The sample has roughly 570,000 distinct CDR3 sequences, roughly 50% seen once. The rearrangement links TRBV12-3 or TRBV12-4 to TRBJ1-3; TRBD1 is a possible D gene (6 bases). This clonotype was obtained from an adult woman with Graves' disease, either hyperthyroidism or ophthalmopathy (not recorded which). What was sequenced was peripheral blood or thyroid tissue (not recorded which). CDR3 coding DNA: TGTGCCAGCACCAGGCTGGGATTGGGGGCGTACGGAAACACCATATATTTT. Amino acid sequence: CASTRLGLGAYGNTIYF.